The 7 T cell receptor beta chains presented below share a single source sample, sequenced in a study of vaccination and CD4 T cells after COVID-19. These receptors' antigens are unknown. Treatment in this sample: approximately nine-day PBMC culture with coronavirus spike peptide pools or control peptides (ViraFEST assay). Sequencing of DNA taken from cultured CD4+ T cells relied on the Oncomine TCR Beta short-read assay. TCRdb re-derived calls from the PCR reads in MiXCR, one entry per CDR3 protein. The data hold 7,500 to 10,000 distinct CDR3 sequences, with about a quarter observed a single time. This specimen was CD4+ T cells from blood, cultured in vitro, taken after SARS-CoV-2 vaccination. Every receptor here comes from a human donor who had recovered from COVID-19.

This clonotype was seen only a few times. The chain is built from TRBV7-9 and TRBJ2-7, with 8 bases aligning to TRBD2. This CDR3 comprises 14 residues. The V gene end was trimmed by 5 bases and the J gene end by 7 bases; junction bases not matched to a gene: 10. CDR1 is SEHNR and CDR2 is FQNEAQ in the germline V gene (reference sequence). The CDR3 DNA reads TGTGCCAGCAGCCTAAGAGCGGGAGTTGGGGAGCAGTACTTC. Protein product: CASSLRAGVGEQYF.

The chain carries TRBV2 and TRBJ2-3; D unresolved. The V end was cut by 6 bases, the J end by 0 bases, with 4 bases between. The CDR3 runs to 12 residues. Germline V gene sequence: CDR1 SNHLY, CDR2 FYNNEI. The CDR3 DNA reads TGTGCCAGCAGGCGAAGCACAGATACGCAGTATTTT. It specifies CASRRSTDTQYF. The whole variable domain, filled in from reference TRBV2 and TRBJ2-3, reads EPEVTQTPSHQVTQMGQEVILRCVPISNHLYFYWYRQILGQKVEFLVSFYNNEISEKSEIFDDQFSVERPDGSNFTLKIRSTKLEDSAMYFCASRRSTDTQYFGPGTRLTVL.

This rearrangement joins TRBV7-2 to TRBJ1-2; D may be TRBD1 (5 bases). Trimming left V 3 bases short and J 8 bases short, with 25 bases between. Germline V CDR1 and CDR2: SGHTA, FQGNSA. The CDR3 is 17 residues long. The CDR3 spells CASSFIGTAHSRVGYTF. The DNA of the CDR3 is TGTGCCAGCAGCTTTATTGGGACGGCCCATTCGAGGGTGGGCTACACCTTC.

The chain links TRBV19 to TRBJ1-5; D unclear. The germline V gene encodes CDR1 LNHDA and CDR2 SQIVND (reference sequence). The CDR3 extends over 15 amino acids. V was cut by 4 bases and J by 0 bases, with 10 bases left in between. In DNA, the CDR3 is TGTGCCAGTAGTAGAGTACAGCGTAGCAATCAGCCCCAGCATTTT. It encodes CASSRVQRSNQPQHF. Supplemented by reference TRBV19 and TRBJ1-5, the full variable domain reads DGGITQSPKYLFRKEGQNVTLSCEQNLNHDAMYWYRQDPGQGLRLIYYSQIVNDFQKGDIAEGYSVSREKKESFPLTVTSAQKNPTAFYLCASSRVQRSNQPQHFGDGTRLSIL.

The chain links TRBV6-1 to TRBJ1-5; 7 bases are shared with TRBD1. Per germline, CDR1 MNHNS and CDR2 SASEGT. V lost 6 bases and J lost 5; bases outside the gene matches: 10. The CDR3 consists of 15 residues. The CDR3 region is CASRVSPTGYQPQHF. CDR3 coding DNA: TGTGCCAGCAGAGTTAGTCCGACAGGGTATCAGCCCCAGCATTTT.

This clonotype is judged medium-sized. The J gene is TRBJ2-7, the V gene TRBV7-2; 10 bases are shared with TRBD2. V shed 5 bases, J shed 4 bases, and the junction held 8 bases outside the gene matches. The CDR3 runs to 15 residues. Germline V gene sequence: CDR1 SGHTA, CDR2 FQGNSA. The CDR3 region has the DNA TGTGCCAGCAGCCAACTAGCGGGGATAGGGTACGAGCAGTACTTC. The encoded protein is CASSQLAGIGYEQYF.

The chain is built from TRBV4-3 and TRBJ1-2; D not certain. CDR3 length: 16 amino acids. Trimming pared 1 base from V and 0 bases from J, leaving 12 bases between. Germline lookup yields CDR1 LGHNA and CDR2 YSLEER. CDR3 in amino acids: CASSQVAAAANYGYTF. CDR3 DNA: TGCGCCAGCAGCCAAGTCGCGGCAGCAGCTAACTATGGCTACACCTTC.